The T cell receptor (beta chain) under discussion was sequenced for a study of read filtering for tumor transcriptome and immune sequencing. Study background: After DNase treatment, RNA was made into whole-transcriptome libraries. IR-seq gave about 3.5 to 10.27 million TCR reads per sample; RNA-seq gave roughly 80 to 1273. Study-wide results and limits: Without single-read clonotypes, shared clonotype proportions correlated more between IR-seq and RNA-seq. Roughly 79% of IR-seq clonotypes had one read, totaling about 4% of reads; RNA-seq: about 69% and 49%.

This library used around 0.4 ug RNA and molecular barcoded adaptors spanning alpha/delta and beta/gamma chains. TCRdb processed the reads anew with MiXCR; each CDR3 protein has one entry. The table shows around 970 distinct CDR3 sequences, with 76% occurring only once. Details on this clonotype: The antigen is unknown.

The CDR3 covers 16 residues. Deletions cut 4 bases from V and 8 bases from J, with 22 bases between. Looked up from germline, CDR1 is SGHRS and CDR2 is YFSETQ. The chain recombines TRBV5-1 with TRBJ2-1; the D gene could be TRBD1 or TRBD2 (6 bases each). The receptor was isolated from a donor at least 40 years old with multiple myeloma. This table probably holds off-target reads from a library built for another chain. Sequenced material: a population of CD138-negative cells sorted from bone marrow. The CDR3 loop reads CASSLRMGGTTDEQFF. DNA of the CDR3: TGCGCCAGCAGCCTTCGGATGGGGGGCACCACCGATGAGCAGTTCTTC.